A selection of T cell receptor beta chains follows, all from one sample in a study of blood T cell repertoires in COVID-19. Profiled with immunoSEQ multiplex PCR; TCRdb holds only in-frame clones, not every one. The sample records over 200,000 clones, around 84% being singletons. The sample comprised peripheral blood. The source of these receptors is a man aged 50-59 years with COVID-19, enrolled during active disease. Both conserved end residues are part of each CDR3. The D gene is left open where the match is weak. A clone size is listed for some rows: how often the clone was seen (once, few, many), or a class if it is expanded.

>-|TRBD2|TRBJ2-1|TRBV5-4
CASNRRGENNEQFF
TGTGCCAGCAATCGCCGGGGGGAAAACAATGAGCAGTTCTTC
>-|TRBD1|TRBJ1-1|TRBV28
CASSAGQGRVFTEAFF
TGTGCCAGCAGTGCGGGACAGGGGAGGGTGTTCACTGAAGCTTTCTTT
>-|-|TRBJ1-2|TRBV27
CASSLMGTTNYGYTF
TGTGCCAGCAGTTTAATGGGGACAACTAACTATGGCTACACCTTC
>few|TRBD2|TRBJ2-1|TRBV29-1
CSVPGLAYNEQFF
TGCAGCGTGCCGGGACTAGCGTACAATGAGCAGTTCTTC
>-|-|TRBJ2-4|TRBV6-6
CASSPRGAGLAKNIQYF
TGTGCCAGCAGTCCTCGGGGGGCGGGACTAGCCAAAAACATTCAGTACTTC
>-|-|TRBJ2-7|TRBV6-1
CASSVTPFSDRGEQYF
TGTGCCAGCAGTGTCACGCCGTTCAGCGATAGGGGCGAGCAGTACTTC
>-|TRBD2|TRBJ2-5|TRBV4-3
CASSQTSGGEETQYF
TGCGCCAGCAGCCAAACGAGCGGGGGGGAAGAGACCCAGTACTTC
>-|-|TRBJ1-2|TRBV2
CASSGTRQGMSYGYTF
TGTGCCAGCAGCGGGACCCGGCAGGGGATGAGCTATGGCTACACCTTC
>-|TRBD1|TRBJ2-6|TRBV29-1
CSVASGQGAGSGANVLTF
TGCAGCGTGGCATCGGGACAGGGGGCGGGATCTGGGGCCAACGTCCTGACTTTC
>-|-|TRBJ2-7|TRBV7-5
CARSFKRDKPYEQYF
TGTGCCAGAAGCTTCAAAAGGGACAAGCCCTACGAGCAGTACTTC
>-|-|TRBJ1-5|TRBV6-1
CASSEAAGREDQPQHF
TGTGCCAGCAGTGAAGCAGCGGGCAGGGAGGATCAGCCCCAGCATTTT
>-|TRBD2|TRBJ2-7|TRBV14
CASSQFSGSIYEQYF
TGTGCCAGCAGCCAATTTAGCGGGAGTATCTACGAGCAGTACTTC
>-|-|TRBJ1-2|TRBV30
CAWRPEGGLGDYGYTF
TGTGCCTGGAGACCTGAGGGGGGGCTTGGTGACTATGGCTACACCTTC
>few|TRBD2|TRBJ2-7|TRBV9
CASSVGGNGYEQYF
TGTGCCAGCAGCGTCGGGGGGAATGGCTACGAGCAGTACTTC
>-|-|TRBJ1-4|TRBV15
CATSRDGGAGNEKLFF
TGTGCCACCAGCAGAGATGGTGGGGCAGGTAATGAAAAACTGTTTTTT
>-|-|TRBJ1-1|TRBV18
CASSPPVEEAFF
TGTGCCAGCTCACCACCAGTAGAGGAAGCTTTCTTT
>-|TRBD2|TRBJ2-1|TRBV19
CASSISGGPHNEQFF
TGTGCCAGTAGTATTAGCGGGGGGCCCCACAATGAGCAGTTCTTC
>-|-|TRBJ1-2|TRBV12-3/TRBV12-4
CASSLKGNYGYTF
TGTGCCAGCAGTTTAAAGGGGAACTATGGCTACACCTTC
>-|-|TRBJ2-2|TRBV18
CASSPREKDTGELFF
TGTGCCAGCTCACCTCGGGAGAAGGACACCGGGGAGCTGTTTTTT
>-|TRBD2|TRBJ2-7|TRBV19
CASSTLATSLYEQYF
TGTGCCAGTAGTACATTAGCGACTAGCCTCTACGAGCAGTACTTC
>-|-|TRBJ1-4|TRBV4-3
CASSQDPPGVNEKLFF
TGCGCCAGCAGCCAAGATCCGCCCGGGGTTAATGAAAAACTGTTTTTT
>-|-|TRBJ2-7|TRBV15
CATSSGSSGGAYEQYF
TGTGCCACCAGCAGCGGGAGTAGCGGAGGGGCCTACGAGCAGTACTTC
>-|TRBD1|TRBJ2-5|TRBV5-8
CASRRTGEETQYF
TGTGCCAGCAGACGGACAGGGGAAGAGACCCAGTACTTC
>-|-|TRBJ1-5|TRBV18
CASSPSGSGYQPQHF
TGTGCCAGCTCACCATCCGGGTCGGGATATCAGCCCCAGCATTTT
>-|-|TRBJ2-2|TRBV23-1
CASSQEVNTGELFF
TGCGCCAGCAGTCAAGAGGTTAACACCGGGGAGCTGTTTTTT
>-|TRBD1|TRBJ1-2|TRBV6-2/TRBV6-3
CASSYLQGVYGYTF
TGTGCCAGCAGTTATTTACAGGGGGTTTATGGCTACACCTTC
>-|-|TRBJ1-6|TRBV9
CASSVSGGGSPLHF
TGTGCCAGCAGCGTATCGGGGGGCGGATCACCCCTCCACTTT
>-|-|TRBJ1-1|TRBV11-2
CASSPQFDTEAFF
TGTGCCAGCAGCCCGCAGTTTGACACTGAAGCTTTCTTT
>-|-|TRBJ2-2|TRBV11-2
CASSFQGPNTGELFF
TGTGCCAGCAGCTTCCAGGGCCCGAACACCGGGGAGCTGTTTTTT
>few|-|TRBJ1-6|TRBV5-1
CASSLASGASDSPLHF
TGCGCCAGCAGCTTGGCTTCTGGGGCTTCGGATTCACCCCTCCACTTT
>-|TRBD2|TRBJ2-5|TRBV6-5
CASRRGRSETQYF
TGTGCCAGCAGACGCGGGAGATCGGAGACCCAGTACTTC
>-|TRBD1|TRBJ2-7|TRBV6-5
CASSRTGLFWYF
TGTGCCAGCAGTCGGACAGGGCTTTTTTGGTACTTC
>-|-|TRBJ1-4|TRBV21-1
CASGRWRGTDLGEKLFF
TGTGCCAGCGGCCGGTGGAGGGGAACAGATCTTGGGGAAAAACTGTTTTTT
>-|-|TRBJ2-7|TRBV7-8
CASSLVETAPEQYF
TGTGCCAGCAGCTTAGTGGAGACAGCGCCCGAGCAGTACTTC
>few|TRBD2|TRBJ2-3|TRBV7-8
CASSHPRGGVWADTQYF
TGTGCCAGCAGCCACCCTCGGGGGGGCGTTTGGGCAGATACGCAGTATTTT
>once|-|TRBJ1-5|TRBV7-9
CASSLFNGPQHF
TGTGCCAGCAGCTTATTTAACGGGCCCCAGCATTTT
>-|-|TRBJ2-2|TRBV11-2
CASSPGLYTGELFF
TGTGCCAGCAGCCCAGGGTTGTACACCGGGGAGCTGTTTTTT
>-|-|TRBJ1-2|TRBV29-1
CSVEDGYRDGYTF
TGCAGCGTTGAAGATGGCTACAGGGATGGCTACACCTTC
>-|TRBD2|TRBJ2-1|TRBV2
CASSETAGENMFF
TGTGCCAGCAGTGAAACGGCGGGAGAGAATATGTTCTTC
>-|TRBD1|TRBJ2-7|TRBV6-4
CASSGDEGTGGSYEQYF
TGTGCCAGCAGTGGAGACGAGGGGACAGGGGGCAGCTACGAGCAGTACTTC
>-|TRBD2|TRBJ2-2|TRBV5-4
CASGLTSGSTGELFF
TGTGCCAGCGGGTTGACTAGCGGGAGTACCGGGGAGCTGTTTTTT
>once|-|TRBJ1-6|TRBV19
CASSRPKGLGNSPLHF
TGTGCCAGTTCCCGGCCTAAGGGGCTGGGGAATTCACCCCTCCACTTT
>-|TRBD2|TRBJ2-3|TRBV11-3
CASSRTSGADTQYF
TGTGCCAGCAGCCGGACTAGCGGAGCAGATACGCAGTATTTT
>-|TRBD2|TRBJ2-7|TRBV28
CASSQSGDTDRKQYF
TGTGCCAGCAGCCAAAGCGGGGATACGGACCGTAAGCAGTACTTC
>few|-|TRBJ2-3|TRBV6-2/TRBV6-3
CASRRVGISDTQYF
TGTGCCAGCCGCCGGGTCGGGATTTCAGATACGCAGTATTTT
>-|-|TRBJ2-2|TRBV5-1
CASRVVPNTGELFF
TGCGCCAGCCGGGTGGTGCCGAACACCGGGGAGCTGTTTTTT
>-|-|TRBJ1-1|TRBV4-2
CASSLTDSMNTEAFF
TGTGCCAGCAGCCTAACGGACAGCATGAACACTGAAGCTTTCTTT
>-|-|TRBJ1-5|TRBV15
CATSTTGLRNQPQHF
TGTGCCACCAGCACAACAGGGCTTCGGAATCAGCCCCAGCATTTT
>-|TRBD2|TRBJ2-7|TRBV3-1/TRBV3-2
CASSQGGEDYEQYF
TGTGCCAGCAGCCAGGGGGGGGAAGACTACGAGCAGTACTTC
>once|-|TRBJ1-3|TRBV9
CASSVDGGTGNTIYF
TGTGCCAGCAGCGTAGACGGCGGGACTGGAAACACCATATATTTT
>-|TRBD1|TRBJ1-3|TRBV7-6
CASSLGGQSSGNTIYF
TGTGCCAGCAGCTTGGGGGGACAGAGCTCTGGAAACACCATATATTTT
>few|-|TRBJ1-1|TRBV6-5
CASSRETARTTEAFF
TGTGCCAGCAGTCGCGAGACAGCTAGGACCACTGAAGCTTTCTTT
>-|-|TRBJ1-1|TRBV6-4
CASSLGQGTEAFF
TGTGCCAGCAGTTTGGGGCAGGGCACTGAAGCTTTCTTT
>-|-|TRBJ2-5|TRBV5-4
CASSLVGQGYYSETQYF
TGTGCCAGCAGCTTGGTGGGGCAGGGATACTATTCGGAGACCCAGTACTTC
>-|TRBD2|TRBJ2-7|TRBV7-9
CASSSKRAGSSYEQYF
TGTGCCAGCAGCTCCAAGAGAGCGGGGAGCTCCTACGAGCAGTACTTC
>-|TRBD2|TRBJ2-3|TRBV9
CASSPSGGSGGTDTQYF
TGTGCCAGCAGCCCCTCAGGAGGTAGCGGGGGCACAGATACGCAGTATTTT
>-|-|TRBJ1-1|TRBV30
CAWSVQVELKAFF
TGTGCCTGGAGTGTACAAGTGGAGCTAAAAGCTTTCTTT
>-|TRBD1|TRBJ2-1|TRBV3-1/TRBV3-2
CASSLRTGAVF
TGTGCCAGCAGCCTAAGGACAGGGGCGGTCTTC
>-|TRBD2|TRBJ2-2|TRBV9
CASRPGLAVRTGELFF
TGTGCCAGCAGACCAGGACTAGCGGTTCGCACCGGGGAGCTGTTTTTT
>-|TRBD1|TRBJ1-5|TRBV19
CASSMQTGANSNQPQHF
TGTGCCAGTAGTATGCAGACAGGGGCCAATAGCAATCAGCCCCAGCATTTT